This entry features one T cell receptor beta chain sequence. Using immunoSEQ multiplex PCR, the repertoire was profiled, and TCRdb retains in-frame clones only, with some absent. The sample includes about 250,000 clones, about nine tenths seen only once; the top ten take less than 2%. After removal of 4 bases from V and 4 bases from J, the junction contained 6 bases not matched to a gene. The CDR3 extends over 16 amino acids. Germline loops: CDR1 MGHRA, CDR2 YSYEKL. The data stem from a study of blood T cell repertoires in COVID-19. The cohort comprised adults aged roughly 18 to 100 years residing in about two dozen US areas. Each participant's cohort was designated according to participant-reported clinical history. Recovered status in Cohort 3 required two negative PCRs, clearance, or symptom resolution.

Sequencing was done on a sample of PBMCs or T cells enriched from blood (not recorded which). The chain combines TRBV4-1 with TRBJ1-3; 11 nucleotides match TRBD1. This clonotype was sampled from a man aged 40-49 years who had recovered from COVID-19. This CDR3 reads CASSPGQGARGNTIYF. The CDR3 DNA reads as TGCGCCAGCAGCCCCGGACAGGGGGCGCGAGGAAACACCATATATTTT.